This entry lists 5 T cell receptor beta chains sequenced from one sample in a study of OX40 agonist ivuxolimab in advanced cancers. Profiling relied on immunoSEQ multiplex PCR, and the TCRdb table lists in-frame clones only, not all of them. The sample has about 20,000 clones; around nine tenths are singletons. Source: CD4+ or CD8+ T cells sorted from blood, taken in a trial of the OX40 agonist ivuxolimab. The receptors derive from an adult with an advanced solid tumor such as melanoma, head and neck, liver or kidney cancer.

The rearrangement joins TRBV9 to TRBJ2-5, with 7 positions matching TRBD2. V lost 3 bases, J lost 2 bases, and 10 bases stayed unmatched. Germline CDR1 and CDR2: SGDLS and YYNGEE. CDR3 length: 16 amino acids. CDR3 sequence reads: CASSASSGDFQETQYF. The CDR3 DNA sequence: TGTGCCAGCAGCGCCTCTAGCGGTGACTTTCAAGAGACCCAGTACTTC. Full variable domain (outside the CDR3, taken from reference TRBV9 and TRBJ2-5): DSGVTQTPKHLITATGQRVTLRCSPRSGDLSVYWYQQSLDQGLQFLIQYYNGEERAKGNILERFSAQQFPDLHSELNLSSLELGDSALYFCASSASSGDFQETQYFGPGTRLLVL.

The V call is TRBV15, the J call TRBJ1-1; D gene ambiguous. V lost 4 bases and J lost 5, with 11 bases in between. The CDR3 contains 13 residues. The germline V gene has CDR1 LNHNV and CDR2 YYDKDF (reference sequence). The CDR3 protein is CATSTSWGTEAFF. CDR3 in DNA: TGTGCCACCAGCACCTCCTGGGGAACTGAAGCTTTCTTT.

The chain combines TRBV29-1 with TRBJ2-5, with 9 bases fitting TRBD2. CDR3 size: 14 residues. Germline assignment: CDR1 SQVTM and CDR2 ANQGSEA. Trimming cost V 4 bases and J 0 bases; bases outside gene matches: 3. This CDR3 is CSVGLAAHQETQYF. The CDR3 region has the DNA TGCAGCGTTGGACTAGCGGCCCACCAAGAGACCCAGTACTTC.

This chain uses TRBV13 with TRBJ1-3, with a possible D match to TRBD1 (5 bases). V lost 3 bases and J 4 bases, leaving 22 bases between the germline ends. The germline V gene has CDR1 PRHDT and CDR2 FYEKMQ (reference sequence). The CDR3 consists of 18 residues. As DNA, the CDR3 is TGTGCCAGCAGCTTTGGGCCCTCCGGGGCTGGGAACGGAAACACCATATATTTT. Translation gives CASSFGPSGAGNGNTIYF.

The chain links TRBV7-2 to TRBJ2-5, with 10 bases matching TRBD1. V lost 4 bases and J lost 5; bases outside the gene matches: 10. Germline lookup yields CDR1 SGHTA and CDR2 FQGNSA. The CDR3 is 16 amino acids. In DNA, the CDR3 is TGTGCCAGCAGCTCACCCCCGACAGGGGGCGTCGAGACCCAGTACTTC. Protein sequence: CASSSPPTGGVETQYF.